This T cell receptor beta chain was identified during a study of neoadjuvant anti-PD-1 for oral cavity cancer. Study details: Patients without progression got a fourth dose around day 43. Whole-study findings and limits: PBMC Gini-index clonality exceeded responders' in non-responders post-nivolumab.

The V and J ends lost 5 bases and 0 bases respectively, with 7 bases between them. Germline values: CDR1 MNHNS, CDR2 SASEGT. The CDR3 length is 13 residues. Note on this clone: Its matching antigen is unknown.

The method was immunoSEQ multiplex PCR; TCRdb's version includes in-frame clones alone and lacks a portion of them. The table lists 14,000 or so clones, roughly 73% of them singletons. The time point here: after neoadjuvant nivolumab, at surgical resection. The TCR comes from a person aged 40 to 85 with oral cavity squamous cell carcinoma. The sample here was PBMCs, taken after nivolumab (anti-PD-1) treatment. The rearrangement links TRBV6-1 to TRBJ1-1; D remains unclear. This CDR3 is CASSWNMNTEAFF. CDR3 nucleotide sequence: TGTGCCAGCAGTTGGAACATGAACACTGAAGCTTTCTTT.